The present T cell receptor beta chain was sequenced within a study of T-cell reconstitution after alpha-beta-depleted transplantation in children. This clonotype has at least ten counts. The CDR3 spans 14 residues. Germline CDR1 is MNHEY and CDR2 is SVGAGI. Losses at the gene ends were 8 bases for V and 9 bases for J; bases not matched to a gene: 12. Unique molecular identifiers were incorporated into the prepared TCRbeta library. TCRdb fed the PCR reads into MiXCR, producing one record per CDR3 protein. The sample carries about 610,000 distinct CDR3 sequences, more than 9% recorded once. This chain uses TRBV6-5 with TRBJ2-1; TRBD1 matches 8 bases. The sample here was PBMCs from the stem cell graft donor, taken from the stem cell graft. The sequence came from a human donor who donated a stem cell graft to a child with acute myeloid leukemia. The CDR3 DNA reads as TGTGCCAGCCACAGCAGGACAGGGAAAAGTGAGCAGTTCTTC. Residues: CASHSRTGKSEQFF.